The next 20 T cell receptor beta chains were all read from a single sample in a study of brain metastases from non-small cell lung cancer (dated by TCRdb to about 2019). Library prep was done by the immunoSEQ multiplex PCR assay. TCRdb obtained this table from immuneACCESS and retained in-frame rearrangements with V and J assigned. These tables miss some clones; where compared with another copy, unresolved V genes account for less than half of the shortfall, and the remainder is unexplained. Counted in this sample were a few thousand clones; 60% to 85% of them appeared once. Roughly 6.3% of the sample is taken by the ten largest. Sequenced input: primary lung tumor tissue. Explained via the paper, the cell subset or site label denotes: primary lung tumor paired with brain metastasis. These receptors were collected from a donor aged 40 or older with non-small cell lung cancer.

V is TRBV10-1 and J is TRBJ2-5; D remains unclear. Trimming left V 3 bases short and J 3 bases short, with 8 bases between. CDR1 is WNHNN, CDR2 SYGVQD, per germline (reference sequence). The CDR3 has 13 amino acids. In nucleotides, the CDR3 is TGCGCCAGCAGTGATAACGGAGAAGAGACCCAGTACTTC. It codes for CASSDNGEETQYF.

This clone was recorded a few times. The chain employs TRBV19 and TRBJ2-3; 7 positions match TRBD1. Germline V gene lookup returns CDR1 LNHDA and CDR2 SQIVND (reference sequence). The CDR3 is made up of 14 amino acids. J gave up 0 bases and V 5 bases, and 2 bases lay outside the gene matches. Written as DNA, the CDR3 is TGTGCCAGTAGTCGACAGGGAAGCACAGATACGCAGTATTTT. Protein product: CASSRQGSTDTQYF.

This rearrangement joins TRBV29-1 to TRBJ2-7, with D possibly being TRBD1 (8 bases). Trimming stripped 6 bases from V and 2 bases from J, with 20 bases between. Germline V gene lookup returns CDR1 SQVTM and CDR2 ANQGSEA. CDR3 size: 15 residues. CDR3 loop: CSVAGQGGRTYEQYF. The CDR3 nucleotides read TGCAGCGTGGCTGGACAGGGAGGGAGGACCTACGAGCAGTACTTC.

Concerning this clone itself: A read error may produce the germline difference seen at one junction end. V and J are TRBV7-9 and TRBJ2-3; D might be TRBD2 (6 bases). The germline CDR1 and CDR2 sequences are SEHNR and FQNEAQ (reference sequence). The CDR3 covers 14 residues. CDR3 sequence: CTSSPGLSFDTQYF. In DNA, the CDR3 is TGTACCAGCAGTCCGGGACTTTCCTTTGATACGCAGTATTTT.

The chain employs TRBV2 and TRBJ2-5; the D is unclear. There are 10 residues in the CDR3. Deletions cut 1 base from V and 6 bases from J, with 0 bases between. CDR1 is SNHLY and CDR2 is FYNNEI in the germline V gene. CDR3 sequence (DNA): TGTGCCAGCAGTGAAGAGACCCAGTACTTC. Its translation: CASSEETQYF.

The V gene is TRBV6-5, the J gene TRBJ2-1; D possibly corresponds to TRBD2 (7 bases). Germline lookup yields CDR1 MNHEY and CDR2 SVGAGI. This CDR3 region has 13 residues. Deletions cut 2 bases from V and 9 bases from J, with 11 bases between. In DNA, the CDR3 is TGTGCCAGCAGTTACGCGGGGGCGGCTGAGCAGTTCTTC. Its translation: CASSYAGAAEQFF.

The rearrangement links TRBV19 to TRBJ1-5; 7 bases are shared with TRBD1. The junction had 7 bases not matched to a gene; V was cut back by 6 bases and J by 2 bases. Per the germline V gene, CDR1 is LNHDA and CDR2 is SQIVND (reference sequence). This CDR3 has 15 amino acids. The CDR3 protein is CASRAPGQRNQPQHF. CDR3 nucleotides: TGTGCCAGTAGGGCCCCGGGACAGCGCAATCAGCCCCAGCATTTT.

The table lists this clone with a count of one. Other DNA sequences in the sample encode the same CDR3. The chain combines TRBV7-3 with TRBJ2-1; TRBD2 aligns across 10 bases. With V trimmed by 5 bases and J by 7 bases, 8 bases remained unmatched. The CDR3 runs to 15 residues. CDR1 SGHTA and CDR2 FQGTGA come from the germline V gene. The CDR3 DNA sequence: TGTGCCAGCAGCCCTCCTAGCGGGGGATATAATGAGCAGTTCTTC. Residues: CASSPPSGGYNEQFF.

The chain employs TRBV18 and TRBJ2-5; D gene uncertain. The germline V gene has CDR1 KGHSH and CDR2 LQKENI. Trimming shortened V by 3 bases and J by 1 base, and 3 bases separated the two germline ends. The CDR3 has 12 residues. This chain's CDR3 is CASSPIQETQYF. The CDR3 DNA sequence: TGTGCCAGCTCACCGATCCAAGAGACCCAGTACTTC.

The rearrangement uses TRBV18 and TRBJ2-1, with TRBD2 identical over 7 bases. Trimming took 4 bases from V and 6 from J; bases not matched to a gene: 9. The CDR3 runs 15 residues. CDR1 is KGHSH and CDR2 is LQKENI in the germline V gene. For the CDR3, the DNA is TGTGCCAGCTCACTCCACCGGGGGGAGGTCAATGAGCAGTTCTTC. It yields the protein CASSLHRGEVNEQFF.

There are a few counts of this clone. The chain employs TRBV21-1 and TRBJ2-7. TRBV21-1 represents a pseudogene. The CDR3 loop spans 14 amino acids. The CDR3 protein is CASSPSGGAYEQYV. The DNA of the CDR3 is TGTGCCAGCAGCCCGAGCGGTGGGGCTTACGAGCAGTACGTC.

The chain is built from TRBV7-8 and TRBJ1-1; 7 bases map to TRBD1. This CDR3 comprises 14 residues. The germline V gene encodes CDR1 SGHVS and CDR2 FQNEAQ. V was clipped by 5 bases and J by 5 bases; unmatched bases: 8. The CDR3: CASSRDREYTEAFF. Here the CDR3 DNA reads TGTGCCAGCAGCCGAGACAGGGAGTATACTGAAGCTTTCTTT. Variable domain in full (rest from reference TRBV7-8 and TRBJ1-1): GAGVSQSPRYKVAKRGQDVALRCDPISGHVSLFWYQQALGQGPEFLTYFQNEAQLDKSGLPSDRFFAERPEGSVSTLKIQRTQQEDSAVYLCASSRDREYTEAFFGQGTRLTVV.

In DNA, the CDR3 is TGTGCCAGCCAGGTGTTCGTCGACACTGAAGCTTTCTTT. Protein product: CASQVFVDTEAFF. V is TRBV13 and J is TRBJ1-1; unclear D gene. V shed 8 bases and J shed 3 bases, with 13 bases lying between them. The CDR3 runs 13 residues. Germline-derived CDR1 and CDR2 are PRHDT and FYEKMQ (reference sequence). Looking up the rest from reference TRBV13 and TRBJ1-1 gives the full variable domain: AAGVIQSPRHLIKEKRETATLKCYPIPRHDTVYWYQQGPGQDPQFLISFYEKMQSDKGSIPDRFSAQQFSDYHSELNMSSLELGDSALYFCASQVFVDTEAFFGQGTRLTVV.

V usage is TRBV15 and J usage is TRBJ1-2; TRBD1 is a possible D gene (5 bases). The germline V and J ends were trimmed by 1 base and 4 bases, with 13 bases remaining between them. Germline CDR1 LNHNV, CDR2 YYDKDF (reference sequence). The CDR3 runs to 15 residues. In DNA, the CDR3 is TGTGCCACCAGCAGAGTTTCGGGGGGTTTCTATGGCTACACCTTC. It yields the protein CATSRVSGGFYGYTF. The full variable domain, with the rest looked up from reference TRBV15 and TRBJ1-2, is DAMVIQNPRYQVTQFGKPVTLSCSQTLNHNVMYWYQQKSSQAPKLLFHYYDKDFNNEADTPDNFQSRRPNTSFCFLDIRSPGLGDTAMYLCATSRVSGGFYGYTFGSGTRLTVV.

This clone has only a few counts. The genes are TRBV4-1 and TRBJ1-1, with no clear D. From germline, CDR1 is MGHRA and CDR2 YSYEKL. CDR3 length equals 16 residues. V lost 1 base and J 1 base, leaving 13 bases between the germline ends. The CDR3 here is CASSQVLLGQNTEAFF. The CDR3 region has the DNA TGCGCCAGCAGCCAAGTTCTCCTCGGGCAGAACACTGAAGCTTTCTTT.

Only one count was recorded for this clone. The chain has TRBV6-5 and TRBJ1-2; no clear D gene. Germline CDR1 reads MNHEY; CDR2 reads SVGAGI. This CDR3 has 13 residues. V shed 2 bases and J shed 5 bases, with 9 bases lying between them. The CDR3 sequence is CASSYAGPYGYTF. The DNA of the CDR3 is TGTGCCAGCAGTTACGCAGGACCATATGGCTACACCTTC.

The chain has TRBV24-1 and TRBJ2-5, with D maybe TRBD1 (5 bases). The CDR3 runs 12 residues. Trimming removed 7 bases from V and 4 bases from J, with 9 bases in between. Germline V gives CDR1 KGHDR, CDR2 SFDVKD. The CDR3 loop is CATRGQGETQYF. The CDR3 bases are TGTGCCACCAGGGGGCAGGGAGAGACCCAGTACTTC.

As regards this clone: The junction and the germline gene differ at one end; a read error may be behind it. The same CDR3 arises from other DNA sequences in this sample as well. V is TRBV5-8 and J is TRBJ2-3; possible D gene TRBD1, 6 bases. Germline lookup yields CDR1 SGHTS and CDR2 YDEGEE. The CDR3 is 15 residues long. The chain's CDR3 is CASNLGATFSDTQYF. CDR3 DNA sequence: TGTGCCAGCAACTTGGGGGCTACCTTCTCAGATACGCAGTATTTT.

The chain links TRBV10-1 to TRBJ2-1; the D is unclear. The CDR3 sequence is 15 residues long. Germline V lookup: CDR1 WNHNN, CDR2 SYGVQD (reference sequence). The ends were cut back, 7 bases at V and 2 bases at J, with 15 bases in the middle. The CDR3 DNA follows: TGCGCCAGCAACCGACCATTCCCCACCTACAATGAGCAGTTCTTC. Protein sequence: CASNRPFPTYNEQFF.

The V call is TRBV21-1, the J call TRBJ2-7. TRBV21-1 corresponds to a pseudogene. This CDR3 has 13 amino acids. The CDR3 coding sequence is TGTGCCAGTCCCGCGCAGGGACCATATGAGCAGTACGTC. Encoded protein: CASPAQGPYEQYV.